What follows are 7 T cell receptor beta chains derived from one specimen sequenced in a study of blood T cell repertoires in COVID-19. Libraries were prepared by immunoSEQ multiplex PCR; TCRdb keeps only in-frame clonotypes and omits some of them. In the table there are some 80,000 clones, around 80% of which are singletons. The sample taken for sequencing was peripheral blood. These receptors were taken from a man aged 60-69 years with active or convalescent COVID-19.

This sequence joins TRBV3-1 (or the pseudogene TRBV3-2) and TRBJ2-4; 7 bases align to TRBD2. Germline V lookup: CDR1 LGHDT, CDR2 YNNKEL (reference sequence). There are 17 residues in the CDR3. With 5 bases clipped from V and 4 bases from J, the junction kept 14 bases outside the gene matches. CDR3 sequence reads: CASSDYRTGRGKNIQYF. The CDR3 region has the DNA TGTGCCAGCAGCGACTATCGGACGGGGAGGGGTAAAAACATTCAGTACTTC.

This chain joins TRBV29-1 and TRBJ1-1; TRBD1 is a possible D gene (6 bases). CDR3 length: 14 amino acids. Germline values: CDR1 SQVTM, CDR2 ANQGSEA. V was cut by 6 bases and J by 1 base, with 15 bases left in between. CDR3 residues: CSVLGQRGNTEAFF. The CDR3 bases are TGCAGCGTCCTCGGACAGCGAGGGAACACTGAAGCTTTCTTT.

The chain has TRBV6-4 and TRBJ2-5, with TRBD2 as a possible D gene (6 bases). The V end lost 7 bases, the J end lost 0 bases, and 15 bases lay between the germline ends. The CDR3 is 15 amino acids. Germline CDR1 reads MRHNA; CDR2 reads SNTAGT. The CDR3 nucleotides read TGTGCCAGCATCGTCCTGGGGGGATACCAAGAGACCCAGTACTTC. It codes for CASIVLGGYQETQYF.

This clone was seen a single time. CDR3 loop: CASRKPGIYGYTF. CDR3 nucleotides: TGTGCCAGCAGGAAGCCGGGGATCTATGGCTACACCTTC. This chain uses TRBV6-5 with TRBJ1-2; D not resolved. The ends were cut back, 6 bases at V and 4 bases at J, with 12 bases in the middle. CDR1 is MNHEY and CDR2 is SVGAGI in the germline V gene. The CDR3 loop spans 13 amino acids.

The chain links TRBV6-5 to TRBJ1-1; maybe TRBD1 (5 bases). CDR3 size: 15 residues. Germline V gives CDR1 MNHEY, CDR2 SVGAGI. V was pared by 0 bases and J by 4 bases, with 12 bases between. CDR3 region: CASSYSAGGSTEAFF. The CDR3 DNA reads TGTGCCAGCAGTTACTCCGCGGGGGGTAGCACTGAAGCTTTCTTT.

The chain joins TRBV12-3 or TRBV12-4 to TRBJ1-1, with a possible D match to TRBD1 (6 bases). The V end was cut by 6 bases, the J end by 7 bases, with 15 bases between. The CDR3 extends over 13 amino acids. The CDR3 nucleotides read TGTGCCAGCAGCGTCGGACAGTTTGGTGAAGCTTTCTTT. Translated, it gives CASSVGQFGEAFF.

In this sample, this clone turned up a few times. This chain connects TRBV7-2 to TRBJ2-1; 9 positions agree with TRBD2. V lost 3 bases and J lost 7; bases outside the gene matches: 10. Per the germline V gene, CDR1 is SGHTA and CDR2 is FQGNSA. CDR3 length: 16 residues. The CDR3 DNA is TGTGCCAGCAGCTTGGGAGGGTCTAGCGGGGTGAATGAGCAGTTCTTC. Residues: CASSLGGSSGVNEQFF.